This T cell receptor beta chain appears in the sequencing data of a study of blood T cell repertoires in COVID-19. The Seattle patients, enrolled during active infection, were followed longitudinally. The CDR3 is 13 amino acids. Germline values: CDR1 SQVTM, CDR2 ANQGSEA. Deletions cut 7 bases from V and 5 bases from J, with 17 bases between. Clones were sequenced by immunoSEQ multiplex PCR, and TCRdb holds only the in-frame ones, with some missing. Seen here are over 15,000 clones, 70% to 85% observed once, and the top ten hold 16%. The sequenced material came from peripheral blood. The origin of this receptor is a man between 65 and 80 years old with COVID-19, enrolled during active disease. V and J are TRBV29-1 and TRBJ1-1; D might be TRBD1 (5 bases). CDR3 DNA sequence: TGCAGCGCCTCACCCAGGGTAGGAACTGAAGCTTTCTTT. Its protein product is CSASPRVGTEAFF.